This T cell receptor (beta chain) was identified in a study of shared clonotypes between healthy human individuals. 150 to 250 ng DNA, 30,000 to 35,000 T cell genomes, went into each sorted-subset replicate PCR. Repertoires were generated with immunoSEQ multiplex PCR, while TCRdb's copy carries only in-frame clones and drops some. Here the sample spans about 2.1 million clones, 80% to 95% being singletons. CD45RO-negative, CCR7-selected cells formed the naive CD8 fraction, which excluded terminally differentiated effector memory CD45RA+ cells. Donors, without exception, were Caucasian adults residing in Nashville, Tennessee. As concerns this clone: Antigen: not known.

Study conclusions and caveats: Only blood was sampled; tissue repertoires likely differ.

What was sequenced was naive CD8+ T cells from PBMCs. This clonotype was obtained from a young man in good health. Some clones in this sample may be carry-over from other donors' samples.

The DNA for the CDR3 is TGTGCCAGCAGTTCCGGGACAGGGCGAATGTGGACCAAAAACATTCAGTACTTC. Its protein is CASSSGTGRMWTKNIQYF. V usage is TRBV28 and J usage is TRBJ2-4; 9 nucleotides line up with TRBD1. V dropped 4 bases and J dropped 2; count of bases not matched to a gene: 12. Germline values: CDR1 MDHEN, CDR2 SYDVKM. The CDR3 extends over 18 amino acids. The whole variable domain, filled in from reference TRBV28 and TRBJ2-4, reads DVKVTQSSRYLVKRTGEKVFLECVQDMDHENMFWYRQDPGLGLRLIYFSYDVKMKEKGDIPEGYSVSREKKERFSLILESASTNQTSMYLCASSSGTGRMWTKNIQYFGAGTRLSVL.